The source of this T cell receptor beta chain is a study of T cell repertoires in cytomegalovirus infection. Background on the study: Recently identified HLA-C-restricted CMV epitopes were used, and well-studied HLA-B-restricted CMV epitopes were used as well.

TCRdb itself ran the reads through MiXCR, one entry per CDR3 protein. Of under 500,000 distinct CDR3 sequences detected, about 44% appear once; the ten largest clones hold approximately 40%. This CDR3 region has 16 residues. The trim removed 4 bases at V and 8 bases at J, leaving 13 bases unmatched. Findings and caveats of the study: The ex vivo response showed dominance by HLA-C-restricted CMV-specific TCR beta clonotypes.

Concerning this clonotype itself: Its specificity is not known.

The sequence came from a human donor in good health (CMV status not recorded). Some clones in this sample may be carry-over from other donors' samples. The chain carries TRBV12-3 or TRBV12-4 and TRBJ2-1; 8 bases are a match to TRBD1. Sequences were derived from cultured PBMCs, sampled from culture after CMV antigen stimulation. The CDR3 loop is CASSWPQTGAGYEQFF. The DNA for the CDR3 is TGTGCCAGCAGTTGGCCTCAGACAGGGGCGGGATATGAGCAGTTCTTC.